Each of the 25 T cell receptor beta chains below was sequenced from the same sample in a study of PD-L1 blockade in urothelial cancer. Time point specified: peripheral blood 6 weeks after treatment start. This table comes from immunoSEQ multiplex PCR, and its TCRdb copy is limited to in-frame clones, with some not included. The profile shows more than 40,000 clones, 83% of them singletons. The specimen comprised PBMCs, sampled around atezolizumab (anti-PD-L1) treatment. These receptors originate from a man aged 55 to 69 with urothelial cancer.

V and J are TRBV6-5 and TRBJ1-1, with TRBD1 matching 8 bases. V trimming: 4 bases; J trimming: 3 bases; junction bases outside the gene matches: 1. Germline V gene data show CDR1 as MNHEY and CDR2 as SVGAGI. This CDR3 is 13 amino acids long. The CDR3 region has the DNA TGTGCCAGCAGTTCGGACAGGGACACTGAAGCTTTCTTT. Protein sequence: CASSSDRDTEAFF.

J is TRBJ2-5 and V is TRBV11-3, with 9 bases that match TRBD2. The ends lost 5 bases at V and 2 bases at J; junction bases unmatched: 6. Germline V gene sequence: CDR1 SGHNT, CDR2 YENEEA. The CDR3 runs to 15 residues. The CDR3 sequence: CASSKGLASQETQYF. The CDR3, as DNA: TGTGCCAGCAGCAAAGGACTAGCGAGTCAAGAGACCCAGTACTTC. Filled out from reference TRBV11-3 and TRBJ2-5, the complete variable domain reads EAGVVQSPRYKIIEKKQPVAFWCNPISGHNTLYWYLQNLGQGPELLIRYENEEAVDDSQLPKDRFSAERLKGVDSTLKIQPAELGDSAVYLCASSKGLASQETQYFGPGTRLLVL.

The genes are TRBV5-1 and TRBJ2-3, with 10 bases identical to TRBD2. V trimming: 2 bases; J trimming: 6 bases; junction bases outside the gene matches: 9. The CDR3 length is 16 residues. Germline CDR1 SGHRS, CDR2 YFSETQ. The CDR3, as DNA: TGCGCCAGCAGCTTACATAGCGGGGGGACCAAGGATACGCAGTATTTT. Its translation is CASSLHSGGTKDTQYF.

The chain recombines TRBV7-8 with TRBJ2-7, with TRBD1 matching 7 bases. Looked up from germline, CDR1 is SGHVS and CDR2 is FQNEAQ. The length of the CDR3 is 14 residues. Trimming at V came to 2 bases and at J to 7 bases, leaving 8 bases not matched to a gene. The CDR3 reads CASSLSLGGREQYF. The CDR3 bases are TGTGCCAGCAGCTTAAGCTTAGGGGGCAGGGAGCAGTACTTC.

This chain uses TRBV10-2 with TRBJ1-1; D is undetermined. This CDR3 has 15 amino acids. Germline V CDR1 and CDR2: WSHSY, SAAADI. V was cut by 1 base and J by 4 bases, with 13 bases left in between. The CDR3 protein is CASSELSAEGTEAFF. The CDR3 nucleotides read TGCGCCAGCAGTGAGTTGTCCGCGGAAGGCACTGAAGCTTTCTTT.

The rearrangement links TRBV9 to TRBJ2-1; TRBD1 matches at 9 bases. V gave up 4 bases and J gave up 4 bases; unmatched junction bases: 6. This CDR3 is built from 15 residues. Germline loops: CDR1 SGDLS, CDR2 YYNGEE. CDR3 in amino acids: CASSNPGTGYNEQFF. The CDR3 DNA reads TGTGCCAGCAGCAACCCCGGGACAGGGTACAATGAGCAGTTCTTC.

J is TRBJ2-5 and V is TRBV6-1, with TRBD2 matching 8 bases. V lost 6 bases to trimming and J lost 2 bases; unmatched junction nucleotides: 8. Germline V gene data show CDR1 as MNHNS and CDR2 as SASEGT. The CDR3 runs 15 residues. CDR3 sequence reads: CASSGSGGIQETQYF. The CDR3 coding sequence is TGTGCCAGCAGCGGGTCGGGGGGGATACAAGAGACCCAGTACTTC.

This chain links TRBV29-1 with TRBJ2-3, with a weak D call TRBD2 (5 bases). The CDR3 length is 13 residues. In germline, CDR1 is SQVTM, CDR2 ANQGSEA. Trimming stripped 5 bases from V and 5 bases from J, with 14 bases between. The CDR3, as DNA: TGCAGCGTTAATAAGGAGGCCCAAGATACGCAGTATTTT. This sequence encodes CSVNKEAQDTQYF.

The chain employs TRBV7-2 and TRBJ2-7, with D perhaps TRBD2 (5 bases). Trimming pared 3 bases from V and 2 bases from J, leaving 14 bases between. Germline V gene lookup returns CDR1 SGHTA and CDR2 FQGNSA. This CDR3 has 15 residues. This CDR3 reads CASSLDGFGAYEQYF. CDR3 DNA: TGTGCCAGCAGCTTGGATGGCTTCGGGGCCTACGAGCAGTACTTC.

The gene calls are TRBV25-1 and TRBJ2-1, with a tentative D call TRBD2 (6 bases). Germline V gene sequence: CDR1 MGHDK, CDR2 SYGVNS. V was clipped by 5 bases and J by 5 bases, with 16 bases between them. The CDR3 has 15 amino acids. The CDR3 region is CASSQPGLPDNEQFF. The CDR3 DNA follows: TGTGCCAGCAGTCAACCGGGACTCCCCGACAATGAGCAGTTCTTC.

This sequence joins TRBV28 and TRBJ1-5; 7 bases are shared with TRBD1. After removal of 5 bases from V and 5 bases from J, the junction contained 9 bases not matched to a gene. Germline V gives CDR1 MDHEN, CDR2 SYDVKM. The CDR3 contains 15 residues. In DNA form, the CDR3 reads TGTGCCAGCAGTCAGGGGGGTCCCGGATATCAGCCCCAGCATTTT. This translates into CASSQGGPGYQPQHF.

This chain joins TRBV2 and TRBJ1-5; D is unresolved. The CDR3 extends over 14 amino acids. Trimming took 4 bases from V and 3 from J, leaving 10 bases between them. Per the germline V gene, CDR1 is SNHLY and CDR2 is FYNNEI. CDR3 sequence (DNA): TGTGCCAGCAGTGGGCAGGTCACCAATCAGCCCCAGCATTTT. It specifies CASSGQVTNQPQHF.

This clone was seen only a few times. This rearrangement joins TRBV2 to TRBJ1-6; D is uncertain. Trimming pared 3 bases from V and 9 bases from J, leaving 18 bases between. This CDR3 contains 16 residues. The germline V gene encodes CDR1 SNHLY and CDR2 FYNNEI. The CDR3 here is CASSDERRVTGSPLHF. The CDR3 DNA sequence: TGTGCCAGCAGTGACGAGCGACGAGTCACGGGTTCACCCCTCCACTTT.

This rearrangement joins TRBV7-9 to TRBJ1-2; perhaps TRBD1 as D (6 bases). V was trimmed by 5 bases and J by 0 bases, leaving 13 bases between them. Germline loops: CDR1 SEHNR, CDR2 FQNEAQ (reference sequence). The CDR3 extends over 15 amino acids. The CDR3 is CASSLRTETNYGYTF. The CDR3 DNA follows: TGTGCCAGCAGCCTTCGGACAGAAACTAACTATGGCTACACCTTC.

The chain links TRBV19 to TRBJ2-7; perhaps TRBD2 as D (5 bases). Between the trimmed V and J ends, which lost 1 base and 1 base, there was a span of 8 bases. CDR1 LNHDA and CDR2 SQIVND come from the germline V gene (reference sequence). This CDR3 comprises 14 residues. The CDR3 nucleotides are TGTGCCAGTAGTATAGGAGCGGCGTCCTACGAGCAGTACTTC. Amino acid sequence: CASSIGAASYEQYF. The full variable domain, with the rest looked up from reference TRBV19 and TRBJ2-7, is DGGITQSPKYLFRKEGQNVTLSCEQNLNHDAMYWYRQDPGQGLRLIYYSQIVNDFQKGDIAEGYSVSREKKESFPLTVTSAQKNPTAFYLCASSIGAASYEQYFGPGTRLTVT.

This clone has more than one count but fewer than ten. The chain joins TRBV19 to TRBJ1-3, with TRBD1 as a possible D gene (5 bases). With 3 bases removed from V and 2 bases from J, the gap between germline ends came to 5 bases. This CDR3 comprises 13 residues. Germline values: CDR1 LNHDA, CDR2 SQIVND (reference sequence). CDR3 nucleotide sequence: TGTGCCAGTAGTATGACAGCTGGAAACACCATATATTTT. Translated: CASSMTAGNTIYF.

This clone occurred a few times. The chain carries TRBV11-2 and TRBJ2-7; D might be TRBD1 (8 bases). Trimming pared 4 bases from V and 0 bases from J, leaving 19 bases between. CDR3 length equals 17 residues. Germline CDR1 reads SGHAT; CDR2 reads FQNNGV. The CDR3 bases are TGTGCCAGCAGCTCCAGTGGGGGGGACAGGATCTCCTACGAGCAGTACTTC. This encodes CASSSSGGDRISYEQYF. The full variable domain, rest sourced from reference TRBV11-2 and TRBJ2-7, is EAGVAQSPRYKIIEKRQSVAFWCNPISGHATLYWYQQILGQGPKLLIQFQNNGVVDDSQLPKDRFSAERLKGVDSTLKIQPAKLEDSAVYLCASSSSGGDRISYEQYFGPGTRLTVT.

The V gene is TRBV5-4, the J gene TRBJ2-5, with 8 bases matching TRBD2. V dropped 5 bases and J dropped 5; count of bases not matched to a gene: 11. The germline CDR1 and CDR2 sequences are SGHNT and YYREEE (reference sequence). This CDR3 is 15 amino acids long. The DNA for the CDR3 is TGTGCCAGCAGGCCCGAGCGGGGGTATGTGGAGACCCAGTACTTC. It codes for CASRPERGYVETQYF.

The chain is built from TRBV2 and TRBJ2-7, with D uncertain. The germline gives CDR1 SNHLY, CDR2 FYNNEI. The CDR3 consists of 13 residues. V was cut by 3 bases and J by 3 bases, with 9 bases left in between. The CDR3, as DNA: TGTGCCAGCAGTGATAGTCCGAACTACGAGCAGTACTTC. Translation: CASSDSPNYEQYF.

The rearrangement links TRBV5-4 to TRBJ2-7, with D perhaps TRBD2 (7 bases). The CDR3 covers 17 residues. The V gene's germline CDR1 is SGHNT and CDR2 YYREEE (reference sequence). Trimming removed 0 bases at V and 0 bases at J, with 16 bases between. The CDR3 DNA sequence: TGTGCCAGCAGCTTGGAAGTTGGCGGGGGCCGCTCCTACGAGCAGTACTTC. Its protein is CASSLEVGGGRSYEQYF.

The chain combines TRBV27 with TRBJ2-2; 8 positions match TRBD1. The V gene end was trimmed by 6 bases and the J gene end by 6 bases; junction bases not matched to a gene: 6. This CDR3 is 14 amino acids long. Germline V gene data show CDR1 as MNHEY and CDR2 as SMNVEV (reference sequence). The CDR3 loop reads CASSQDRDPGELFF. Here the CDR3 DNA reads TGTGCCAGCAGCCAGGACAGGGATCCCGGGGAGCTGTTTTTT.

This rearrangement joins TRBV30 to TRBJ2-7; 7 nucleotides line up with TRBD2. The length of the CDR3 is 14 residues. With 0 bases clipped from V and 2 bases from J, the junction kept 4 bases outside the gene matches. Germline CDR1 GTSNPN, CDR2 SVGIG (reference sequence). CDR3 in amino acids: CAWSVGRGAYEQYF. The CDR3 nucleotides read TGTGCCTGGAGTGTAGGACGGGGGGCCTACGAGCAGTACTTC.

The CDR3 coding sequence is TGTGCCAGCAGTGAGCCAGGCAGGGGGCACGATTCACCCCTCCACTTT. Amino acids: CASSEPGRGHDSPLHF. The chain recombines TRBV2 with TRBJ1-6; 8 nucleotides line up with TRBD1. The junction had 9 bases not matched to a gene; V was cut back by 3 bases and J by 8 bases. The CDR3 sequence is 16 residues long. Germline V gene lookup returns CDR1 SNHLY and CDR2 FYNNEI.

The chain recombines TRBV6-5 with TRBJ1-1; 7 bases align to TRBD1. The CDR3 is 14 residues long. Germline CDR1 MNHEY, CDR2 SVGAGI. V lost 5 bases and J lost 0; bases outside the gene matches: 3. CDR3 amino acids: CASSLQGMNTEAFF. CDR3 DNA sequence: TGTGCCAGCAGTCTACAGGGGATGAACACTGAAGCTTTCTTT.

This clone has a handful of counts. J is TRBJ1-2 and V is TRBV6-5, with 8 bases aligning to TRBD1. The CDR3 spans 16 residues. CDR1 MNHEY and CDR2 SVGAGI come from the germline V gene. The J segment lost 8 bases and the V segment lost 2 bases, leaving 13 bases of the junction unmatched. The CDR3, as DNA: TGTGCCAGCAGTTACCCCGACCCGACAGGGGAATACGGCTACACCTTC. Translated: CASSYPDPTGEYGYTF.